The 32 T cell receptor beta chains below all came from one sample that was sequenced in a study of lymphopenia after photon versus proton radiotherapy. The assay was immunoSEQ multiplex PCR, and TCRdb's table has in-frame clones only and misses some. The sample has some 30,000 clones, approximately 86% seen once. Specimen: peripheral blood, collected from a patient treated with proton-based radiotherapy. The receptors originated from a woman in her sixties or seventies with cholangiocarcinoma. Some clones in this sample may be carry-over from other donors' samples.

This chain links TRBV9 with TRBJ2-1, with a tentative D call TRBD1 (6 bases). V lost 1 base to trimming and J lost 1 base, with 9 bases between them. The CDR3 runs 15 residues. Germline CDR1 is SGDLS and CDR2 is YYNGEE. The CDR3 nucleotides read TGTGCCAGCAGCGTACAGGGGAATTCCTACAATGAGCAGTTCTTC. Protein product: CASSVQGNSYNEQFF.

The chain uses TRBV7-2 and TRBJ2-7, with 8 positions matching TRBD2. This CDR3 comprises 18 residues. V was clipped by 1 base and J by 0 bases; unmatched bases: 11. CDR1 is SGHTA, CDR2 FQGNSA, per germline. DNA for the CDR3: TGTGCCAGCAGCTTAGTGATGGGGCGGGAGGCCAGCTCCTACGAGCAGTACTTC. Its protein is CASSLVMGREASSYEQYF.

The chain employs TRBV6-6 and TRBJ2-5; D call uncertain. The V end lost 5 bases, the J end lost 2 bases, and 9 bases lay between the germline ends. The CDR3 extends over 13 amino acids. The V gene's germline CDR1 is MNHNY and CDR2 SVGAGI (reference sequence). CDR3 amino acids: CASSTYQQETQYF. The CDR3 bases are TGTGCCAGCAGTACCTACCAGCAAGAGACCCAGTACTTC.

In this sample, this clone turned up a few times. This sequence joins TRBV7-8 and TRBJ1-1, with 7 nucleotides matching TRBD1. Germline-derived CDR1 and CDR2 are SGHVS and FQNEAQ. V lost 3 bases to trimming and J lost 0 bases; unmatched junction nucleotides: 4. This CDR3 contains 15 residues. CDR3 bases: TGTGCCAGCAGCTTTCGACAGGGTATGAACACTGAAGCTTTCTTT. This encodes CASSFRQGMNTEAFF.

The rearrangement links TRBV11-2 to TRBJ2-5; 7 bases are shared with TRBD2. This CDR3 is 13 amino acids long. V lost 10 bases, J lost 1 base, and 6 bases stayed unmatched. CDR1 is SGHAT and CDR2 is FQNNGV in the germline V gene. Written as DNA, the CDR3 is TGTGCCACCGGGCGGGAGCGCCAAGAGACCCAGTACTTC. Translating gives CATGRERQETQYF. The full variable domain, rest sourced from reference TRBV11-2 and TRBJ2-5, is EAGVAQSPRYKIIEKRQSVAFWCNPISGHATLYWYQQILGQGPKLLIQFQNNGVVDDSQLPKDRFSAERLKGVDSTLKIQPAKLEDSAVYLCATGRERQETQYFGPGTRLLVL.

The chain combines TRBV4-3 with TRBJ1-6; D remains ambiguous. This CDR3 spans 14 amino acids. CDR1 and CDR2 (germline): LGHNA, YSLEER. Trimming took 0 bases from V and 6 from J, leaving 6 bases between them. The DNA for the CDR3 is TGCGCCAGCAGCCAAGATGGGCTTAATTCACCCCTCCACTTT. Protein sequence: CASSQDGLNSPLHF.

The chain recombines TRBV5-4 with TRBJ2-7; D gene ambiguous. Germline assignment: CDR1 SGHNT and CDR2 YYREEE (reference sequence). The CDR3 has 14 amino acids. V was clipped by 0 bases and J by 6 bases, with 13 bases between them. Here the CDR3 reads CASSLDGPPGEQYF. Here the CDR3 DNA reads TGTGCCAGCAGCTTGGATGGGCCCCCCGGCGAGCAGTACTTC.

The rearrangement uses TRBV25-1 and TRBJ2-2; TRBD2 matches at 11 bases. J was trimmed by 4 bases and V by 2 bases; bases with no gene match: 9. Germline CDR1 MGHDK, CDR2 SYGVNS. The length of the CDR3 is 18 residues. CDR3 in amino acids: CASSELIAGGPITGELFF. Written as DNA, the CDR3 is TGTGCCAGCAGTGAACTAATAGCGGGAGGGCCAATCACCGGGGAGCTGTTTTTT.

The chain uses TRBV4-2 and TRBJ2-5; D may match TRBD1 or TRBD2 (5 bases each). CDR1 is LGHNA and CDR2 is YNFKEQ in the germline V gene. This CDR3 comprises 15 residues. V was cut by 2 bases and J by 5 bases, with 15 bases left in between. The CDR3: CASSQFRDPWETQYF. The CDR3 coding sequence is TGTGCCAGCAGCCAATTCCGGGACCCCTGGGAGACCCAGTACTTC.

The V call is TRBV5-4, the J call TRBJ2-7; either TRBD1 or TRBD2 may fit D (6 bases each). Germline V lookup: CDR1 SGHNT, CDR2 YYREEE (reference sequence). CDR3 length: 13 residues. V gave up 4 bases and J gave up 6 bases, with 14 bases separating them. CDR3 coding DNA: TGTGCCAGCAGCCCTCTCGGGGGCGGCGAGCAGTACTTC. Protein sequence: CASSPLGGGEQYF.

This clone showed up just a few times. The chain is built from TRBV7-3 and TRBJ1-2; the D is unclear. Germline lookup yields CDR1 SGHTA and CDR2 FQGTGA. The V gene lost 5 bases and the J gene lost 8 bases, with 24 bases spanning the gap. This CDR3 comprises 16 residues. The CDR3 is CASSKDRLPGKEGYTF. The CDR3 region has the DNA TGTGCCAGCAGCAAAGACCGTTTACCGGGAAAGGAAGGCTACACCTTC. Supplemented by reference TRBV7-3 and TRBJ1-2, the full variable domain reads GAGVSQTPSNKVTEKGKYVELRCDPISGHTALYWYRQSLGQGPEFLIYFQGTGAADDSGLPNDRFFAVRPEGSVSTLKIQRTERGDSAVYLCASSKDRLPGKEGYTFGSGTRLTVV.

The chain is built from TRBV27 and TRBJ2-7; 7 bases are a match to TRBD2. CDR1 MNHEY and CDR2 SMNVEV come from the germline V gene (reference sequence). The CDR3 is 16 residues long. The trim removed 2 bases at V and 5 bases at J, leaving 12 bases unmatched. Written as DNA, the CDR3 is TGTGCCAGCAGTTTAAGAGCCAGCGGGATATTCGACGAGCAGTACTTC. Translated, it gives CASSLRASGIFDEQYF.

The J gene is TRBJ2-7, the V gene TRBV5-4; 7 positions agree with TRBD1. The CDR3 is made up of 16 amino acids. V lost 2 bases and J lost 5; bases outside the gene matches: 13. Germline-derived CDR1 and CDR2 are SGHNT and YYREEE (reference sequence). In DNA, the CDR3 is TGTGCCAGCAGCTTCCACGTAGGGGGCTTAAGCAACGAGCAGTACTTC. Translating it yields CASSFHVGGLSNEQYF.

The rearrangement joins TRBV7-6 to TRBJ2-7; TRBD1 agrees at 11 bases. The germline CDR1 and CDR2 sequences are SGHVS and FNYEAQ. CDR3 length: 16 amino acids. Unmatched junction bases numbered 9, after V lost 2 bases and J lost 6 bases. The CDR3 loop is CASSLTSGTGGSEQYF. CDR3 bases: TGTGCCAGCAGCTTAACCTCGGGGACAGGGGGGTCCGAGCAGTACTTC.

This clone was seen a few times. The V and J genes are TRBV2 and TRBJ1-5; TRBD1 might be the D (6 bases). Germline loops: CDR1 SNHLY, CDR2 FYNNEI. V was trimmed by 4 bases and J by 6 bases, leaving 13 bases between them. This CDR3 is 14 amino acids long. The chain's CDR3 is CASSGQAARQPQHF. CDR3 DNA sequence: TGTGCCAGCAGTGGACAGGCGGCGCGTCAGCCCCAGCATTTT.

The chain's CDR3 is CASRLDSLNSPLHF. The CDR3 bases are TGTGCCAGCAGACTGGACAGCTTAAATTCACCCCTCCACTTT. V is TRBV6-5 and J is TRBJ1-6; D may be TRBD1 (6 bases). The V gene's germline CDR1 is MNHEY and CDR2 SVGAGI. V gave up 6 bases and J gave up 7 bases, with 13 bases separating them. The CDR3 is made up of 14 amino acids.

The CDR3 reads CASSTGHSAHQPQHF. CDR3 nucleotides: TGTGCCAGCAGCACGGGACACTCAGCACATCAGCCCCAGCATTTT. The chain links TRBV5-8 to TRBJ1-5, with D maybe TRBD1 (6 bases). V lost 4 bases and J 5 bases, leaving 16 bases between the germline ends. Germline V gives CDR1 SGHTS, CDR2 YDEGEE. The CDR3 has 15 amino acids.

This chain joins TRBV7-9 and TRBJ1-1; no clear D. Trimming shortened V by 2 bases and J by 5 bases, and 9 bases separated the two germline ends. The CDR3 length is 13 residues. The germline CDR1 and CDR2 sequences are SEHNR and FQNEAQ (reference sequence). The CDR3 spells CASSLLGDTEAFF. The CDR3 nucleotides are TGTGCCAGCAGCTTACTCGGGGATACTGAAGCTTTCTTT.

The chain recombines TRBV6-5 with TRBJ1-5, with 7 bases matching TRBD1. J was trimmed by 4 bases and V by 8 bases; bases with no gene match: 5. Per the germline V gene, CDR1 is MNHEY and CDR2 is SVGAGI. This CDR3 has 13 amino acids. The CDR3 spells CASRSGGNQPQHF. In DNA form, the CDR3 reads TGTGCCAGCCGGTCAGGGGGGAATCAGCCCCAGCATTTT.

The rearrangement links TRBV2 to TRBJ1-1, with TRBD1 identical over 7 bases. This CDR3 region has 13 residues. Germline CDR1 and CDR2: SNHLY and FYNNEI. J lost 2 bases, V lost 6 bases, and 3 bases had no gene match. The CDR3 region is CASRDRLNTEAFF. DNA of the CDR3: TGTGCCAGCAGGGACAGGCTCAACACTGAAGCTTTCTTT.

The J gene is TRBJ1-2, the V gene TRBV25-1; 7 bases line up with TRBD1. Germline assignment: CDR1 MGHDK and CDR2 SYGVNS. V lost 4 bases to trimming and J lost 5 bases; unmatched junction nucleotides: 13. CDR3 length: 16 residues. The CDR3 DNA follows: TGTGCCAGCAGTGGAGACAGGGATTTTGGCGTTTATGGCTACACCTTC. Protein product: CASSGDRDFGVYGYTF.

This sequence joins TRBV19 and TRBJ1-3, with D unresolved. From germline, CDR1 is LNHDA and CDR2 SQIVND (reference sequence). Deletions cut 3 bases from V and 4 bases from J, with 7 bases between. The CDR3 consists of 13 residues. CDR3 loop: CASSIIGGNTIYF. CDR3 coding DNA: TGTGCCAGTAGTATTATCGGAGGAAACACCATATATTTT.

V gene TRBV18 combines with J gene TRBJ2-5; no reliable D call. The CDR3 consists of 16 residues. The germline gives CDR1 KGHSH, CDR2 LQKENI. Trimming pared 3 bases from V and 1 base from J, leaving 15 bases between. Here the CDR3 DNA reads TGTGCCAGCTCACCCCCTCAACGGGCCTTCCAAGAGACCCAGTACTTC. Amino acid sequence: CASSPPQRAFQETQYF.

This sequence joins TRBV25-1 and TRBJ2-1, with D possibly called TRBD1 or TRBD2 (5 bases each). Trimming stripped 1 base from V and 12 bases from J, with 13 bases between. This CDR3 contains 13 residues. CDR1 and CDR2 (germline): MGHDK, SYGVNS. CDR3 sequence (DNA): TGTGCCAGCAGTGAATTCGTGGGGACGGGGCAGTTCTTC. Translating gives CASSEFVGTGQFF.

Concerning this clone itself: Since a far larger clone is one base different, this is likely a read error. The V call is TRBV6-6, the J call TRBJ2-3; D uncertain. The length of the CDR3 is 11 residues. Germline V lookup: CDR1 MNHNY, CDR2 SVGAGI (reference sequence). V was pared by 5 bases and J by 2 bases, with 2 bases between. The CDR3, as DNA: TGTGCCAGCAGTGACACAGATACGCAGTATTTT. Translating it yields CASSDTDTQYF.

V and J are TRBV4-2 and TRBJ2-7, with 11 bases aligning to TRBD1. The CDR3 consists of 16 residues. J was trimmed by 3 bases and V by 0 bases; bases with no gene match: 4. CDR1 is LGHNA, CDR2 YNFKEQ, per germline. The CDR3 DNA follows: TGTGCCAGCAGCCAAGATATAGGGACAGGGGGCTACGAGCAGTACTTC. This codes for CASSQDIGTGGYEQYF.

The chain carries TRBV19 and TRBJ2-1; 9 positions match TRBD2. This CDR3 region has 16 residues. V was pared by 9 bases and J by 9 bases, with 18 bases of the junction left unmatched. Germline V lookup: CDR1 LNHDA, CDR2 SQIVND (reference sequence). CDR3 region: CASQDPGLAIRGEQFF. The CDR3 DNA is TGTGCCAGCCAGGACCCGGGACTAGCAATACGCGGTGAGCAGTTCTTC.

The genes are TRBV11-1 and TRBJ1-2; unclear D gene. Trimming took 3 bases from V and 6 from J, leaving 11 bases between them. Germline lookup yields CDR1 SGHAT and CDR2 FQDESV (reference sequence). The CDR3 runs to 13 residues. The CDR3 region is CASSFRPRDGYTF. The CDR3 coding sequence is TGTGCCAGCAGCTTTCGTCCCCGGGATGGCTACACCTTC.

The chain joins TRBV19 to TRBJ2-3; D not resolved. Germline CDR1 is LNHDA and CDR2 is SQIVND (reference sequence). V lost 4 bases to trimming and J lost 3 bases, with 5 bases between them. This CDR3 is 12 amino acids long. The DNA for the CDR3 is TGTGCCAGTAGTAGGGGAACAGATACGCAGTATTTT. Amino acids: CASSRGTDTQYF.

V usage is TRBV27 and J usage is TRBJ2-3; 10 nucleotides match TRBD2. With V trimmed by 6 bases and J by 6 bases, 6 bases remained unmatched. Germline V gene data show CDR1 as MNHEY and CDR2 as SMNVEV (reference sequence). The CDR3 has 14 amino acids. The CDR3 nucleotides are TGTGCCAGCAGGAGACTAGCGGGTACCGATACGCAGTATTTT. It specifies CASRRLAGTDTQYF.

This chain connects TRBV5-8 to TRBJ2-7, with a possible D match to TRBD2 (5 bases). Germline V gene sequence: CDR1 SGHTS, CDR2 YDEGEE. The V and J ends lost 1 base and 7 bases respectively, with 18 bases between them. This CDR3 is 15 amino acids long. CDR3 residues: CASSLFGDRFEEQYF. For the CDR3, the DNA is TGTGCCAGCAGCTTGTTCGGGGATAGGTTTGAAGAGCAGTACTTC.

CDR3 nucleotides: TGCAGCGTTGAAGATAATAAGGACGAGCAGTACTTC. Amino acids: CSVEDNKDEQYF. This chain joins TRBV29-1 and TRBJ2-7; no clear D gene. From germline, CDR1 is SQVTM and CDR2 ANQGSEA. The length of the CDR3 is 12 residues. V gave up 0 bases and J gave up 5 bases, with 8 bases separating them.